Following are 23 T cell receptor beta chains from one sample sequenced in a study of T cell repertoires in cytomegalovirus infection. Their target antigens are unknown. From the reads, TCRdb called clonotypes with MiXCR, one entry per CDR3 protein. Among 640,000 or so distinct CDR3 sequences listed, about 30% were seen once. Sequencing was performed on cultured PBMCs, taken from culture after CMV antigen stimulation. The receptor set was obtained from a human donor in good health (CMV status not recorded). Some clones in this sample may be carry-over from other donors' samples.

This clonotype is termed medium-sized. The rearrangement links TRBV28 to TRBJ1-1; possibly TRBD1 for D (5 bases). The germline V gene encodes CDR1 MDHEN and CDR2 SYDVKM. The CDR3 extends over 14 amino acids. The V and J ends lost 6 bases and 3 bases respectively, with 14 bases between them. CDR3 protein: CASSSGQTYTEAFF. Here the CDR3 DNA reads TGTGCCAGCAGCTCCGGACAAACGTACACTGAAGCTTTCTTT.

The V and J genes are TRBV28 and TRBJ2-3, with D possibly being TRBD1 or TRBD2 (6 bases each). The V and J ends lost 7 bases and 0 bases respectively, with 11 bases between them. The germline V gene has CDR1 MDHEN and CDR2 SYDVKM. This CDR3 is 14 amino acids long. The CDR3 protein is CASNQGTSTDTQYF. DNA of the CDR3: TGTGCCAGCAACCAGGGGACTAGCACAGATACGCAGTATTTT.

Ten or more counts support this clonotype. In DNA form, the CDR3 reads TGTGCCAGCAGCATTAAGAGGATTCAAGAGACCCAGTACTTC. Protein: CASSIKRIQETQYF. This sequence joins TRBV7-2 and TRBJ2-5, with no clear D. CDR3 length equals 14 residues. Germline V CDR1 and CDR2: SGHTA, FQGNSA. The V end was cut by 5 bases, the J end by 2 bases, with 12 bases between. Variable domain in full (rest from reference TRBV7-2 and TRBJ2-5): GAGVSQSPSNKVTEKGKDVELRCDPISGHTALYWYRQSLGQGLEFLIYFQGNSAPDKSGLPSDRFSAERTGGSVSTLTIQRTQQEDSAVYLCASSIKRIQETQYFGPGTRLLVL.

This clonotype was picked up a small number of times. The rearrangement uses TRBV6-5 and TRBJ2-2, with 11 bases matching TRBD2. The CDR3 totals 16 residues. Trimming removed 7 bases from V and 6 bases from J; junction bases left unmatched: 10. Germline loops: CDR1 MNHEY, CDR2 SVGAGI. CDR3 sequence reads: CASNKRSGGAAGELFF. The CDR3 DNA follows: TGTGCCAGCAATAAACGTAGCGGGGGGGCTGCCGGGGAGCTGTTTTTT.

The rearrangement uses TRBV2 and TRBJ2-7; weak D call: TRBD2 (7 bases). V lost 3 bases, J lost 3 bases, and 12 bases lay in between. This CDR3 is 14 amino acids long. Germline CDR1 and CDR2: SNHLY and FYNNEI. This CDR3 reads CASSDGRGHYEQYF. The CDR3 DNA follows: TGTGCCAGCAGTGACGGGCGGGGGCACTACGAGCAGTACTTC.

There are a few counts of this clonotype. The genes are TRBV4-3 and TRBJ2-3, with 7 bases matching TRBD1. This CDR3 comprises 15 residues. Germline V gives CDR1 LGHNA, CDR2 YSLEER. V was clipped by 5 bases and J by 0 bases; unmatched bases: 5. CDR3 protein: CASSTRDSSTDTQYF. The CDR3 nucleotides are TGCGCCAGCAGCACAAGGGACAGCAGCACAGATACGCAGTATTTT.

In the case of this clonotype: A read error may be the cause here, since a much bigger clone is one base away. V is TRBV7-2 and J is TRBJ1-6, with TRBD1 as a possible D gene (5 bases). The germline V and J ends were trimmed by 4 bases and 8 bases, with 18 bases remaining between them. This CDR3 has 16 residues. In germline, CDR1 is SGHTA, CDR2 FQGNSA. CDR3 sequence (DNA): TGTGCCAGCAGCTCCCCCCTGACAGACGTGGATTCACCCCTCCACTTT. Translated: CASSSPLTDVDSPLHF.

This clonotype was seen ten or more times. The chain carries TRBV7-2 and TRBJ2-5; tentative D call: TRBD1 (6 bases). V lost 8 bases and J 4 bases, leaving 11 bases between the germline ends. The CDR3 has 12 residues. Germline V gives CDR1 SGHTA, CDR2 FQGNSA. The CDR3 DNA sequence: TGTGCCAGCGGTAAAGGGGGAGAGACCCAGTACTTC. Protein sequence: CASGKGGETQYF.

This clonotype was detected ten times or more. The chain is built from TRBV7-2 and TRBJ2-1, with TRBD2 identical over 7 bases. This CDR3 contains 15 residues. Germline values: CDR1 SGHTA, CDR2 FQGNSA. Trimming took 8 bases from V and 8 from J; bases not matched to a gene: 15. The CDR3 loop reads CASLTGEGVVDEQFF. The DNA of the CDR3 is TGTGCCAGCCTGACCGGGGAGGGTGTGGTCGATGAGCAGTTCTTC.

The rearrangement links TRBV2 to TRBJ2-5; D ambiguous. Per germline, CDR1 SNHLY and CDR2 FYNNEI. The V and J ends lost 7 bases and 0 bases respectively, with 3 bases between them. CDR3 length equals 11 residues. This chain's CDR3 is CASKYQETQYF. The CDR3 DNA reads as TGTGCCAGCAAGTACCAAGAGACCCAGTACTTC.

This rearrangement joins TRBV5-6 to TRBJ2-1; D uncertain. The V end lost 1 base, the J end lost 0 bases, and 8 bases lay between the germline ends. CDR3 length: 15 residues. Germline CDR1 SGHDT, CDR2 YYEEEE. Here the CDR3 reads CASSLYSLSYNEQFF. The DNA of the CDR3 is TGTGCCAGCAGCTTGTATAGTCTCTCCTACAATGAGCAGTTCTTC.

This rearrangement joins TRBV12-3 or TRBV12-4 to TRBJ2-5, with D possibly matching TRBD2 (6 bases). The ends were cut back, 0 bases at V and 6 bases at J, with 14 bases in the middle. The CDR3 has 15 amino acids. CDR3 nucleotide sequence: TGTGCCAGCAGTTTAGCGCCAGTTAGCGGACAGACCCAGTACTTC. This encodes CASSLAPVSGQTQYF.

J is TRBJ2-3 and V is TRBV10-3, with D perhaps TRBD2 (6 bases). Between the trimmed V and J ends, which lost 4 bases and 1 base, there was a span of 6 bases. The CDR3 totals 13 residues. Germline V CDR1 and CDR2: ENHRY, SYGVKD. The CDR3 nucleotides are TGTGCCATCAGTGCGGGAGGCACAGATACGCAGTATTTT. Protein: CAISAGGTDTQYF.

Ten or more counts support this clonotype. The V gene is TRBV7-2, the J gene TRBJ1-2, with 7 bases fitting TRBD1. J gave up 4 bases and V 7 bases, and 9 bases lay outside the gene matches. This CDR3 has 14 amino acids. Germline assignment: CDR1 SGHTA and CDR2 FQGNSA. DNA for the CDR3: TGTGCCAGCACCCCGAGGACAGGACTCTATGGCTACACCTTC. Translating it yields CASTPRTGLYGYTF.

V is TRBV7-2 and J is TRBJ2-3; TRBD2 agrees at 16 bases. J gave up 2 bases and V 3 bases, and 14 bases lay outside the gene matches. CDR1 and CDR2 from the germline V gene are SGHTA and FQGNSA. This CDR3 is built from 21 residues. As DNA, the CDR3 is TGTGCCAGCAGCTTGGGATTTACTCCGGGACTAGCGGGGGGGCCCACAGATACGCAGTATTTT. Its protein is CASSLGFTPGLAGGPTDTQYF.

The CDR3 DNA reads TGTGCCAGCAGCTTGGGGACTAGCCGCTACAATGAGCAGTTCTTC. Its protein is CASSLGTSRYNEQFF. This chain links TRBV11-3 with TRBJ2-1; 9 positions agree with TRBD2. The CDR3 spans 15 residues. After removal of 3 bases from V and 3 bases from J, the junction contained 3 bases not matched to a gene. Germline CDR1 SGHNT, CDR2 YENEEA.

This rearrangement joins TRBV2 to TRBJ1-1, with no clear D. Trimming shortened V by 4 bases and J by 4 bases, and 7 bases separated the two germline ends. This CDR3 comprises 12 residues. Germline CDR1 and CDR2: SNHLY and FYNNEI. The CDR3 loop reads CASSVDTTEAFF. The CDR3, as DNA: TGTGCCAGCAGTGTTGACACCACTGAAGCTTTCTTT.

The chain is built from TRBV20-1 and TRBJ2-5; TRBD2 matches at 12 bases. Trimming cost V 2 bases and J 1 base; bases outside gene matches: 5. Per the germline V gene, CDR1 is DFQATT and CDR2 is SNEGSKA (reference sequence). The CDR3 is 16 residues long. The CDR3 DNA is TGCAGTGCTAGAAAATCGGGACTAGCGGGCCAAGAGACCCAGTACTTC. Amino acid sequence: CSARKSGLAGQETQYF.

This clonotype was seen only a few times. The CDR3 sequence is CASSPEEGATDTQYF. The CDR3 bases are TGTGCCAGCAGCCCCGAGGAAGGAGCCACAGATACGCAGTATTTT. This chain connects TRBV28 to TRBJ2-3; no reliable D call. This CDR3 is 15 amino acids long. Germline CDR1 is MDHEN and CDR2 is SYDVKM. Trimming took off 6 bases at V and 2 bases at J, with 15 bases between the two ends.

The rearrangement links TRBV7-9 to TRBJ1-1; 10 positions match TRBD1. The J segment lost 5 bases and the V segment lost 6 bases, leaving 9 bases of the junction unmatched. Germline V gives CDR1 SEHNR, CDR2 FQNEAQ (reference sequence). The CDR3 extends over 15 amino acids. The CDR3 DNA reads TGTGCCAGCAGATACAGCCGGGACAGGGGTACTGAAGCTTTCTTT. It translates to CASRYSRDRGTEAFF.

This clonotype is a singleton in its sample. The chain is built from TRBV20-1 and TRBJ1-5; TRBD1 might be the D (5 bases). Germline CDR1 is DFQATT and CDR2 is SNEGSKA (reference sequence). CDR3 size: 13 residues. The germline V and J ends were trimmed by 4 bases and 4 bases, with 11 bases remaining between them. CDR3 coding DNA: TGCAGTGCTACAAGGGGTTGGAATCAGCCCCAGCATTTT. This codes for CSATRGWNQPQHF.

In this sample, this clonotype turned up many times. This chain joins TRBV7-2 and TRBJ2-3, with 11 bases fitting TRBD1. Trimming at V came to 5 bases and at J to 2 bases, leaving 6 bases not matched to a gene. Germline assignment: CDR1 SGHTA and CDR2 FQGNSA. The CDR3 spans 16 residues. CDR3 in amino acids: CASSLWTGGVTDTQYF. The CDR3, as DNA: TGTGCCAGCAGCCTCTGGACAGGGGGCGTCACAGATACGCAGTATTTT.

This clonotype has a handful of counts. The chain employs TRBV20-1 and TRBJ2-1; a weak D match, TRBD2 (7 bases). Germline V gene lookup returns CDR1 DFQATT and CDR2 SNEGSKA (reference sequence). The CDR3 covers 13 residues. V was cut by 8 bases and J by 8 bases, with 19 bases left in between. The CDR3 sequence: CSRTRGRAHEQFF. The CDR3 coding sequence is TGCAGTAGAACGAGGGGGAGGGCCCATGAGCAGTTCTTC.